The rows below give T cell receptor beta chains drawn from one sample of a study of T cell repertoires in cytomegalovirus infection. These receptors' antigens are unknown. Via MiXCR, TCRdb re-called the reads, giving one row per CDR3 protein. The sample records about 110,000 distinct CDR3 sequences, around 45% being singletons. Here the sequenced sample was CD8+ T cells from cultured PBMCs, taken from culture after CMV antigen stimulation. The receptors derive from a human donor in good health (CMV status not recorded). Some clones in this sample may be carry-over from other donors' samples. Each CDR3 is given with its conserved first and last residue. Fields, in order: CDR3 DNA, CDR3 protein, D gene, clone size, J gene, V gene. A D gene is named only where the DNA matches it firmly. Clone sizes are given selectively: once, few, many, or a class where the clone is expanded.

DNA: TGTGCCAGCAGTTCCTGGTTCGACGGCAATGAGCAGTTCTTC
CDR3: CASSSWFDGNEQFF
D: -
size: -
J: TRBJ2-1
V: TRBV6-2/TRBV6-3

DNA: TGTGCCTCGGAGGGGGGGCGAACTGAAGCTTTCTTT
CDR3: CASEGGRTEAFF
D: -
size: -
J: TRBJ1-1
V: TRBV12-3/TRBV12-4

DNA: TGTGCCAGCAGCTCAGCTAGCGGGGGGGCCTCTGGGGCCAACGTCCTGACTTTC
CDR3: CASSSASGGASGANVLTF
D: TRBD2
size: -
J: TRBJ2-6
V: TRBV7-6

DNA: TGTGCCAGCAGCTCCCTTCTGGGGCGGGGATTCACCTACAATGAGCAGTTCTTC
CDR3: CASSSLLGRGFTYNEQFF
D: -
size: few
J: TRBJ2-1
V: TRBV7-6

DNA: TGCGCCAGCAGCCCACACGGGACAGGGGTGGAGACCCAGTACTTC
CDR3: CASSPHGTGVETQYF
D: TRBD1
size: -
J: TRBJ2-5
V: TRBV4-1

DNA: TGTGCCAGCAGCCGGGAGGGGAGCAATCAGCCCCAGCATTTT
CDR3: CASSREGSNQPQHF
D: -
size: -
J: TRBJ1-5
V: TRBV7-9

DNA: TGTGCCAGCAGCACCCGCCAGATGCGGGGGTACATGCGGTATGAGCAGTTCTTC
CDR3: CASSTRQMRGYMRYEQFF
D: TRBD2
size: many
J: TRBJ2-1
V: TRBV11-2

DNA: TGTGCCATGAGCCGTTCCGGACATTCGTACAATGAGCAGTTCTTC
CDR3: CAMSRSGHSYNEQFF
D: -
size: -
J: TRBJ2-1
V: TRBV10-3

DNA: TGTGCCTGCGCCGGGACAAGCTCCTACGAGCAGTACTTC
CDR3: CACAGTSSYEQYF
D: -
size: few
J: TRBJ2-7
V: TRBV7-9

DNA: TGTGCCAGCAGCTGGACTAGCGGGGGTTGGAAGGACCGTAATGAGCAGTTCTTC
CDR3: CASSWTSGGWKDRNEQFF
D: TRBD2
size: many
J: TRBJ2-1
V: TRBV7-8

DNA: TGCGCCAGCAGCCCACAGGGGTTGAACACTGAAGCTTTCTTT
CDR3: CASSPQGLNTEAFF
D: TRBD1
size: -
J: TRBJ1-1
V: TRBV4-1

DNA: TGTGCCAGCAGTTTATGGCAGGGAATTGAAGCTTTCTTT
CDR3: CASSLWQGIEAFF
D: -
size: few
J: TRBJ1-1
V: TRBV27

DNA: TGTGCCAGCACCTACGGGACAGTAAAAAACATTCAGTACTTC
CDR3: CASTYGTVKNIQYF
D: TRBD1
size: few
J: TRBJ2-4
V: TRBV12-3/TRBV12-4

DNA: TGTGCCAGCAGCTCCCCCGGCGCACCGTACCAAGAGACCCAGTACTTC
CDR3: CASSSPGAPYQETQYF
D: -
size: few
J: TRBJ2-5
V: TRBV7-8

DNA: TGTGCCAGCAGCCAGATATACCGACAGGGGGCTAGCGGGGAGCTGTTTTTT
CDR3: CASSQIYRQGASGELFF
D: TRBD1
size: -
J: TRBJ2-2
V: TRBV4-2

DNA: TGTGCCAGTAGTATTATTCTAGGGAACACTGAAGCTTTCTTT
CDR3: CASSIILGNTEAFF
D: -
size: few
J: TRBJ1-1
V: TRBV19

DNA: TGTGCCAGCAGAGGGGGGACCAGCGCTACCTACGAGCAGTACTTC
CDR3: CASRGGTSATYEQYF
D: -
size: -
J: TRBJ2-7
V: TRBV27

DNA: TGTGCCAGCAGCTTAGCAGTTAACACCGGGGAGCTGTTTTTT
CDR3: CASSLAVNTGELFF
D: -
size: many
J: TRBJ2-2
V: TRBV7-6

DNA: TGCAGCGTTGGTGGGTGGGGACAGAATTCAGATACGCAGTATTTT
CDR3: CSVGGWGQNSDTQYF
D: TRBD1
size: few
J: TRBJ2-3
V: TRBV29-1

DNA: TGTGCCAGCAGTTTAATAGTCGGGGAGACCCAGTACTTC
CDR3: CASSLIVGETQYF
D: -
size: -
J: TRBJ2-5
V: TRBV12-3/TRBV12-4

DNA: TGTGCCAGCAGCTTATGGGTAATTGAGACCCAGTACTTC
CDR3: CASSLWVIETQYF
D: -
size: few
J: TRBJ2-5
V: TRBV7-2

DNA: TGTGCCAGCAGCCAAGTGGTCACTTCCCCCTACGAGCAGTACTTC
CDR3: CASSQVVTSPYEQYF
D: -
size: -
J: TRBJ2-7
V: TRBV3-1

DNA: TGCGCCAGCAGCGACATTACAGGGGGAAGTGAAGCTTTCTTT
CDR3: CASSDITGGSEAFF
D: TRBD1
size: few
J: TRBJ1-1
V: TRBV5-1

DNA: TGTGCCAGCAGCTTAGATGGGACGATCAACTACGAGCAGTACTTC
CDR3: CASSLDGTINYEQYF
D: -
size: -
J: TRBJ2-7
V: TRBV7-8

DNA: TGTGCCAGCAGCCCGCTCCGGCGGGGGGAACCCGAGCAGTACTTC
CDR3: CASSPLRRGEPEQYF
D: TRBD2
size: few
J: TRBJ2-7
V: TRBV7-8

DNA: TGTGCCAGCAGAGTCCTAGCGGGGGACATCACAGATACGCAGTATTTT
CDR3: CASRVLAGDITDTQYF
D: TRBD2
size: -
J: TRBJ2-3
V: TRBV2

DNA: TGTGCCAGCAGCTTAAGGGGGGATGGCACCGGGGAGCTGTTTTTT
CDR3: CASSLRGDGTGELFF
D: -
size: many
J: TRBJ2-2
V: TRBV7-6

DNA: TGTGCCAGCAGCTTAATTAGCGGGGGTTACAATGAGCAGTTCTTC
CDR3: CASSLISGGYNEQFF
D: TRBD2
size: few
J: TRBJ2-1
V: TRBV7-8

DNA: TGTGCCAGCAGTTTCCCACAGAACAATCAGCCCCAGCATTTT
CDR3: CASSFPQNNQPQHF
D: -
size: -
J: TRBJ1-5
V: TRBV28

DNA: TGTGCCAGCAGCCAGACCCCCGGGGGCGGGGACAGCACAGATACGCAGTATTTT
CDR3: CASSQTPGGGDSTDTQYF
D: -
size: -
J: TRBJ2-3
V: TRBV6-6

DNA: TGTGCCACGGGACAGTCGGGTTGGACTGAAGCTTTCTTT
CDR3: CATGQSGWTEAFF
D: TRBD1
size: -
J: TRBJ1-1
V: TRBV19

DNA: TGTGCCAGCAGTTACTCGAACCAAGCGGGGTATAATGAGCAGTTCTTC
CDR3: CASSYSNQAGYNEQFF
D: TRBD2
size: -
J: TRBJ2-1
V: TRBV6-6

DNA: TGTGCCAGCGAAAGGGGCAGGGGGTGGAATGAGCAGTTCTTC
CDR3: CASERGRGWNEQFF
D: TRBD1
size: few
J: TRBJ2-1
V: TRBV6-1

DNA: TGTGCCAGCAGCGGACCTAGCGGGGGGGCCTATATAAGTAATGAGCAGTTCTTC
CDR3: CASSGPSGGAYISNEQFF
D: TRBD2
size: many
J: TRBJ2-1
V: TRBV7-8

DNA: TGTGCCAGCAGCTTTAGTCGGGACACCGGGGAGCTGTTTTTT
CDR3: CASSFSRDTGELFF
D: -
size: once
J: TRBJ2-2
V: TRBV7-7

DNA: TGTGCCACCCTCGGTGGCCTGGGGGACACTGAAGCTTTCTTT
CDR3: CATLGGLGDTEAFF
D: -
size: many
J: TRBJ1-1
V: TRBV19

DNA: TGTGCCAGCAGTTTGAACGTCTATGGCTACACCTTC
CDR3: CASSLNVYGYTF
D: -
size: -
J: TRBJ1-2
V: TRBV12-3/TRBV12-4

DNA: TGTGCCAGCAGCTTAGAACGGAGCAATCAGCCCCAGCATTTT
CDR3: CASSLERSNQPQHF
D: -
size: -
J: TRBJ1-5
V: TRBV7-8

DNA: TGTGCCAGCAGTTTATCGAAGAGTGGCAACACTGAAGCTTTCTTT
CDR3: CASSLSKSGNTEAFF
D: -
size: -
J: TRBJ1-1
V: TRBV27

DNA: TGTGCCAGCAGCCAACCCTTAGCGGGGGGGGACGAGACCCAGTACTTC
CDR3: CASSQPLAGGDETQYF
D: TRBD2
size: -
J: TRBJ2-5
V: TRBV12-3/TRBV12-4

DNA: TGCAGTGCTAGAGAAAGGGGGAGGACAGGGGATTCACCCCTCCACTTT
CDR3: CSARERGRTGDSPLHF
D: TRBD1
size: few
J: TRBJ1-6
V: TRBV20-1

DNA: TGTGCCAGCAGCGTGGGACTGTTCAGCACAGATACGCAGTATTTT
CDR3: CASSVGLFSTDTQYF
D: -
size: -
J: TRBJ2-3
V: TRBV5-4

DNA: TGCAGCGGTGAGGGGCAGGATAATGGCTACACCTTC
CDR3: CSGEGQDNGYTF
D: -
size: few
J: TRBJ1-2
V: TRBV29-1